The T cell receptor (beta chain) described here comes from a study of identical twins. Broader study findings: Recombination models fit unrelated individuals' TCR alpha sharing but underestimated twins'. These conclusions were based on statistical analysis (cross-sectional, not following the same donors).

TCRdb called the 5' RACE reads again in MiXCR, with one record for every CDR3 protein. The data show around 500,000 distinct CDR3 sequences, 14% seen once. The CDR3 runs 12 residues. From germline, CDR1 is SGHVS and CDR2 FQNEAQ. Comments on this clonotype: Its antigen remains unidentified. One end of the junction fails to match germline, which may point to a read error.

The sample also formed part of further work on yellow fever vaccine responses in identical twins.

The sequence came from a woman aged 18-29 years in good health. What was sequenced was CD4+ T cells sorted from blood. The chain joins TRBV7-8 to TRBJ2-7; TRBD2 aligns across 9 bases. DNA for the CDR3: TGTGACAGCAGCCTAGCGGGGCGCGAGCAGTACTTC. Its translation is CDSSLAGREQYF.